This TCR beta chain was recovered during a study of T cells after yellow fever vaccination. Each CDR3 protein is one row after TCRdb ran MiXCR on the 5' RACE reads. Among about 340,000 distinct CDR3 sequences listed, approximately 3.9% were seen once. This clonotype came up a few times. The material was PBMCs, obtained 5 days after the yellow fever booster vaccination. The TCR originated in a man in his late teens or twenties who received the YFV17D yellow fever vaccine.

The CDR3 reads CASSLENGYEQYF. The CDR3 nucleotides read TGTGCCAGCAGCTTGGAGAACGGCTACGAGCAGTACTTC. The V call is TRBV5-4, the J call TRBJ2-7; no clear D gene. The CDR3 sequence is 13 residues long. The V gene lost 0 bases and the J gene lost 3 bases, with 7 bases spanning the gap. CDR1 and CDR2 (germline): SGHNT, YYREEE (reference sequence).